This entry lists 11 T cell receptor beta chains sequenced from one sample in a study of Ad26.COV2.S vaccination and SARS-CoV-2 variants. As to treatment: approximately 18 received Ad26.COV2.S at low or high dose, single or two shots; roughly 5 received placebo; per-sample allocation not given. The study sampled participants on day 63 after the first vaccine or placebo injection. Measured with immunoSEQ multiplex PCR; TCRdb has only the in-frame clones, and not every one. The data hold 350,000 to 450,000 clones, with about nine tenths observed a single time. Sequencing was performed on peripheral blood, taken in a trial of Ad26.COV2.S vaccine versus placebo. Receptors originate from a person aged 18 to 65 who received the Ad26.COV2.S COVID-19 vaccine or a placebo.

CDR3 DNA: TGTGCCAGCAGCCCCGGGGGGGCTGGGACCGGGGAGCTGTTTTTT. Its translation is CASSPGGAGTGELFF. This chain uses TRBV28 with TRBJ2-2; 8 bases agree with TRBD2. From germline, CDR1 is MDHEN and CDR2 SYDVKM. CDR3 length: 15 residues. With V trimmed by 6 bases and J by 5 bases, 8 bases remained unmatched. Combining the CDR3 with reference TRBV28 and TRBJ2-2 gives the whole variable domain DVKVTQSSRYLVKRTGEKVFLECVQDMDHENMFWYRQDPGLGLRLIYFSYDVKMKEKGDIPEGYSVSREKKERFSLILESASTNQTSMYLCASSPGGAGTGELFFGEGSRLTVL.

The chain joins TRBV29-1 to TRBJ2-7, with TRBD1 matching 7 bases. This CDR3 contains 14 residues. After removal of 3 bases from V and 6 bases from J, the junction contained 11 bases not matched to a gene. CDR1 and CDR2 from the germline V gene are SQVTM and ANQGSEA. The CDR3 DNA reads as TGCAGCGTTGAGACCACAGGGGCCCCCTCCGAGCAGTACTTC. Translating it yields CSVETTGAPSEQYF.

The V and J genes are TRBV9 and TRBJ1-4; the D is unclear. The germline V gene has CDR1 SGDLS and CDR2 YYNGEE. V shed 4 bases and J shed 0 bases, with 13 bases lying between them. There are 16 residues in the CDR3. For the CDR3, the DNA is TGTGCCAGCAGCCCCCGGACCTCTGCAACTAATGAAAAACTGTTTTTT. It codes for CASSPRTSATNEKLFF.

V is TRBV7-2 and J is TRBJ2-5; 12 bases fit TRBD2. With 0 bases clipped from V and 1 base from J, the junction kept 6 bases outside the gene matches. The CDR3 loop spans 18 amino acids. CDR1 SGHTA and CDR2 FQGNSA come from the germline V gene. The CDR3 protein is CASSLATSGGRLQETQYF. Here the CDR3 DNA reads TGTGCCAGCAGCTTAGCGACTAGCGGGGGCCGACTCCAAGAGACCCAGTACTTC.

The chain employs TRBV7-9 and TRBJ2-7, with 12 bases aligning to TRBD2. Looked up from germline, CDR1 is SEHNR and CDR2 is FQNEAQ (reference sequence). The CDR3 sequence is 17 residues long. After removal of 5 bases from V and 5 bases from J, the junction contained 13 bases not matched to a gene. The CDR3 bases are TGTGCCAGCAGCCTACGCTGGTCGGCTAGCGGGGGGGACGAGCAGTACTTC. Amino acid sequence: CASSLRWSASGGDEQYF.

The chain is built from TRBV4-3 and TRBJ2-5; weak D call: TRBD1 (5 bases). Germline V gene data show CDR1 as LGHNA and CDR2 as YSLEER. V lost 0 bases, J lost 2 bases, and 10 bases lay in between. This CDR3 region has 15 residues. In DNA form, the CDR3 reads TGCGCCAGCAGCCAAGATCAGGGCAGACAAGAGACCCAGTACTTC. It encodes CASSQDQGRQETQYF.

This clone was detected only once. The rearrangement uses TRBV5-4 and TRBJ2-7; 10 positions match TRBD2. This CDR3 has 14 amino acids. CDR1 and CDR2 from the germline V gene are SGHNT and YYREEE (reference sequence). V dropped 2 bases and J dropped 3; count of bases not matched to a gene: 2. Written as DNA, the CDR3 is TGTGCCAGCAGCTTCGGGACTAGCGACTACGAGCAGTACTTC. Its protein product is CASSFGTSDYEQYF.

The chain has TRBV7-6 and TRBJ2-1; TRBD2 is a possible D gene (6 bases). This CDR3 comprises 15 residues. The V end was cut by 2 bases, the J end by 5 bases, with 13 bases between. Germline assignment: CDR1 SGHVS and CDR2 FNYEAQ. The CDR3 sequence is CASSLNPGLNNEQFF. The CDR3 DNA follows: TGTGCCAGCAGCTTAAACCCGGGACTCAACAATGAGCAGTTCTTC.

The chain recombines TRBV9 with TRBJ1-6; maybe TRBD1 (5 bases). With 4 bases removed from V and 5 bases from J, the gap between germline ends came to 13 bases. The CDR3 runs 15 residues. Germline V gene sequence: CDR1 SGDLS, CDR2 YYNGEE. CDR3 bases: TGTGCCAGCAGCCCCGGTGGGGGGAATAATTCACCCCTCCACTTT. Translated, it gives CASSPGGGNNSPLHF.

The chain is built from TRBV7-7 and TRBJ2-1; tentative D call: TRBD1 (7 bases). Trimming shortened V by 1 base and J by 7 bases, and 23 bases separated the two germline ends. The V gene's germline CDR1 is SSHAT and CDR2 FNYEAQ (reference sequence). The CDR3 is 18 amino acids. This CDR3 is CASSLGSPLGGGVNEQFF. The CDR3 DNA follows: TGTGCCAGCAGCTTAGGGAGTCCGTTAGGAGGGGGCGTGAATGAGCAGTTCTTC.

The rearrangement uses TRBV10-3 and TRBJ1-1; D possibly corresponds to TRBD1 (6 bases). Trimming stripped 3 bases from V and 0 bases from J, with 11 bases between. This CDR3 is 15 amino acids long. Germline lookup yields CDR1 ENHRY and CDR2 SYGVKD. This CDR3 reads CAISDPRGMNTEAFF. The CDR3 DNA reads as TGTGCCATCAGTGACCCCAGGGGCATGAACACTGAAGCTTTCTTT.